The 18 T cell receptor beta chains given below trace back to one sample, sequenced in a study of blood T cell repertoires in COVID-19. Assay: immunoSEQ multiplex PCR; the TCRdb copy retains only in-frame clones and omits some. The sample has over 90,000 clones; 80% to 90% are singletons. The sample taken for sequencing was peripheral blood. Source of these receptors: a man aged 40-55 years with active or convalescent COVID-19.

The chain carries TRBV5-4 and TRBJ1-6, with D perhaps matching TRBD1 (6 bases). CDR1 is SGHNT and CDR2 is YYREEE in the germline V gene (reference sequence). This CDR3 is 15 amino acids long. V was trimmed by 4 bases and J by 6 bases, leaving 14 bases between them. CDR3 in DNA: TGTGCCAGCAGCCCCCGGGACACCTCTAATTCACCCCTCCACTTT. As protein: CASSPRDTSNSPLHF.

The J gene is TRBJ2-3, the V gene TRBV5-5; no clear D. The length of the CDR3 is 16 residues. The germline V and J ends were trimmed by 2 bases and 0 bases, with 13 bases remaining between them. CDR1 and CDR2 from the germline V gene are SGHKS and YYEKEE (reference sequence). CDR3 coding DNA: TGTGCCAGCAGCTTAGTTCTGTTAACTAGCACAGATACGCAGTATTTT. Translated, it gives CASSLVLLTSTDTQYF.

The CDR3, as DNA: TGCGCCAGCAGCCAAGGTGCGGGGGGGCCCTACAATGAGCAGTTCTTC. Its translation is CASSQGAGGPYNEQFF. The rearrangement links TRBV4-3 to TRBJ2-1, with TRBD2 identical over 9 bases. The length of the CDR3 is 16 residues. CDR1 and CDR2 from the germline V gene are LGHNA and YSLEER. V dropped 1 base and J dropped 2; count of bases not matched to a gene: 3.

V gene TRBV7-3 combines with J gene TRBJ2-5; TRBD2 matches at 12 bases. J lost 4 bases, V lost 3 bases, and 3 bases had no gene match. The CDR3 totals 15 residues. Germline V gene lookup returns CDR1 SGHTA and CDR2 FQGTGA. In DNA form, the CDR3 reads TGTGCCAGCAGCTTCTCGGGACTAGCGGGAGAGACCCAGTACTTC. Translating gives CASSFSGLAGETQYF.

The sample holds one count of this clone. The gene calls are TRBV7-2 and TRBJ2-1; D gene uncertain. The CDR3 has 12 amino acids. V shed 3 bases and J shed 5 bases, with 5 bases lying between them. CDR1 and CDR2 (germline): SGHTA, FQGNSA. The CDR3 DNA reads TGTGCCAGCAGCTTTGGAGACAATGAGCAGTTCTTC. Its protein product is CASSFGDNEQFF.

This chain links TRBV19 with TRBJ1-4, with D hard to call. The ends were cut back, 8 bases at V and 10 bases at J, with 20 bases in the middle. Looked up from germline, CDR1 is LNHDA and CDR2 is SQIVND (reference sequence). This CDR3 has 14 residues. The chain's CDR3 is CASHETGSLRKLFF. The CDR3 DNA is TGTGCCAGTCATGAAACGGGAAGCCTTCGAAAACTGTTTTTT.

V gene TRBV27 combines with J gene TRBJ1-4, with D perhaps matching TRBD1 (6 bases). The CDR3 length is 16 residues. V was trimmed by 5 bases and J by 8 bases, leaving 21 bases between them. CDR1 and CDR2 from the germline V gene are MNHEY and SMNVEV (reference sequence). CDR3 nucleotides: TGTGCCAGCAGTCCTTATACAGGGACGGGTTACGAAAAACTGTTTTTT. Amino acid sequence: CASSPYTGTGYEKLFF. The whole variable domain, filled in from reference TRBV27 and TRBJ1-4, reads EAQVTQNPRYLITVTGKKLTVTCSQNMNHEYMSWYRQDPGLGLRQIYYSMNVEVTDKGDVPEGYKVSRKEKRNFPLILESPSPNQTSLYFCASSPYTGTGYEKLFFGSGTQLSVL.

The chain is built from TRBV6-5 and TRBJ2-7, with 10 bases that match TRBD1. After removal of 7 bases from V and 4 bases from J, the junction contained 7 bases not matched to a gene. This CDR3 spans 14 amino acids. Germline V CDR1 and CDR2: MNHEY, SVGAGI. The CDR3 bases are TGTGCCAGCACGCACGGGACAGGGGTGTACGAGCAGTACTTC. It encodes CASTHGTGVYEQYF.

V and J are TRBV7-2 and TRBJ1-3; 10 nucleotides line up with TRBD1. This CDR3 comprises 19 residues. Trimming removed 5 bases from V and 0 bases from J; junction bases left unmatched: 13. Germline CDR1 is SGHTA and CDR2 is FQGNSA. The CDR3 bases are TGTGCCAGCAGCGTTTATGGACAGGGGGTGAGATACTCTGGAAACACCATATATTTT. Amino acid sequence: CASSVYGQGVRYSGNTIYF.

The chain has TRBV3-1 (or the pseudogene TRBV3-2) and TRBJ2-7, with D uncertain. The CDR3 contains 13 residues. The ends were cut back, 4 bases at V and 0 bases at J, with 7 bases in the middle. Germline V gene sequence: CDR1 LGHDT, CDR2 YNNKEL (reference sequence). Here the CDR3 reads CASSRGDSYEQYF. The CDR3 DNA reads TGTGCCAGCAGCCGAGGCGACTCCTACGAGCAGTACTTC.

The rearrangement links TRBV7-9 to TRBJ2-7; 11 bases align to TRBD2. CDR3 size: 14 residues. After removal of 4 bases from V and 3 bases from J, the junction contained 2 bases not matched to a gene. CDR1 SEHNR and CDR2 FQNEAQ come from the germline V gene (reference sequence). The CDR3 sequence: CASSSGTSGYEQYF. The CDR3 DNA reads TGTGCCAGCAGCTCCGGGACTAGCGGCTACGAGCAGTACTTC.

A single count supports this clone. The chain recombines TRBV7-3 with TRBJ2-1, with 9 bases fitting TRBD1. Germline V gene lookup returns CDR1 SGHTA and CDR2 FQGTGA. The V and J ends lost 4 bases and 4 bases, in that order; junction bases with no gene match: 5. This CDR3 region has 15 residues. CDR3 in DNA: TGTGCCAGCAGCTCAGACAGGGGGTTGTACAATGAGCAGTTCTTC. Protein sequence: CASSSDRGLYNEQFF.

The V gene is TRBV11-2, the J gene TRBJ2-4, with TRBD1 matching over 7 bases. The CDR3 consists of 16 residues. Germline V gives CDR1 SGHAT, CDR2 FQNNGV. V shed 5 bases and J 3 bases; nucleotides not matched to a gene: 10. In DNA form, the CDR3 reads TGTGCCAGCAGCCTAACAGGGGCCGGAGACAAAAACATTCAGTACTTC. Its translation is CASSLTGAGDKNIQYF. The full variable domain, completed using reference TRBV11-2 and TRBJ2-4, is EAGVAQSPRYKIIEKRQSVAFWCNPISGHATLYWYQQILGQGPKLLIQFQNNGVVDDSQLPKDRFSAERLKGVDSTLKIQPAKLEDSAVYLCASSLTGAGDKNIQYFGAGTRLSVL.

The rearrangement joins TRBV6-2 or TRBV6-3 to TRBJ1-5, with D uncertain. The CDR3 runs to 14 residues. The germline CDR1 and CDR2 sequences are MNHEY and SVGEGT. V was trimmed by 5 bases and J by 7 bases, leaving 15 bases between them. DNA for the CDR3: TGTGCCAGCAGTCACGCCCCGGGAGGCCAGCCCCAGCATTTT. Translating gives CASSHAPGGQPQHF.

The genes are TRBV14 and TRBJ2-1; maybe TRBD2 (5 bases). CDR3 length: 15 amino acids. V lost 1 base and J lost 9, with 16 bases in between. Germline CDR1 and CDR2: SGHDN and FVKESK. CDR3 sequence reads: CASSQALAAGGEQFF. The DNA for the CDR3 is TGTGCCAGCAGCCAAGCTTTGGCCGCGGGCGGTGAGCAGTTCTTC. Variable domain in full (rest from reference TRBV14 and TRBJ2-1): EAGVTQFPSHSVIEKGQTVTLRCDPISGHDNLYWYRRVMGKEIKFLLHFVKESKQDESGMPNNRFLAERTGGTYSTLKVQPAELEDSGVYFCASSQALAAGGEQFFGPGTRLTVL.

The V and J genes are TRBV5-1 and TRBJ2-2; perhaps TRBD2 as D (5 bases). The CDR3 covers 14 residues. Germline lookup yields CDR1 SGHRS and CDR2 YFSETQ. With 2 bases removed from V and 3 bases from J, the gap between germline ends came to 8 bases. DNA of the CDR3: TGCGCCAGCAGCTTTGACGGGGACACCGGGGAGCTGTTTTTT. Its protein product is CASSFDGDTGELFF.

The CDR3 DNA is TGTGCCAGCTCGGGACAGGATCCTTCGCCCCTCCACTTT. Protein product: CASSGQDPSPLHF. The J gene is TRBJ1-6, the V gene TRBV6-5, with 8 bases aligning to TRBD1. The length of the CDR3 is 13 residues. After removal of 8 bases from V and 13 bases from J, the junction contained 10 bases not matched to a gene. Germline V CDR1 and CDR2: MNHEY, SVGAGI.

The chain carries TRBV7-3 and TRBJ2-2; 10 bases fit TRBD1. From germline, CDR1 is SGHTA and CDR2 FQGTGA. This CDR3 region has 16 residues. Unmatched junction bases numbered 2, after V lost 2 bases and J lost 2 bases. The CDR3 sequence is CASSLGTGANTGELFF. DNA of the CDR3: TGTGCCAGCAGCTTAGGGACAGGGGCCAACACCGGGGAGCTGTTTTTT.